This entry lists 19 T cell receptor beta chains sequenced from one sample in a study of beta chain features in type 1 diabetes. Antigens for these TCRs are unknown. Notes on the study in general: TCRB CDR3 length was moderately but significantly reduced in all four CD4+ subsets of Type 1 diabetes patients.

Every isolated RNA sample was fully reverse transcribed, so sequencing captured expressed TCRB transcripts. Assay used: immunoSEQ multiplex PCR; TCRdb lists only in-frame clones, some missing. The table shows more than 550,000 clones, with about an eighth occurring only once. The sample taken for sequencing was naive CD4+ T cells from blood. The origin of the receptors is a young man with type 1 diabetes.

The V and J genes are TRBV30 and TRBJ2-4; D call uncertain. Per germline, CDR1 GTSNPN and CDR2 SVGIG (reference sequence). The CDR3 extends over 14 amino acids. Deletions cut 0 bases from V and 5 bases from J, with 11 bases between. In DNA, the CDR3 is TGTGCCTGGAGTGTACCCGACTTCGAAAACATTCAGTACTTC. Encoded protein: CAWSVPDFENIQYF.

This clone has just a few counts. One junction end disagrees with the germline gene, perhaps due to a read error. The J gene is TRBJ2-1, the V gene TRBV5-1; perhaps TRBD2 as D (5 bases). Germline V gene data show CDR1 as SGHRS and CDR2 as YFSETQ. CDR3 length equals 14 residues. CDR3 DNA: TGCGCCAGCAGGACGGGGAGCGGTTACAGTGAGCAGTTCTTC. Translated: CASRTGSGYSEQFF.

The V call is TRBV29-1, the J call TRBJ1-1; 7 bases align to TRBD1. The CDR3 is made up of 13 amino acids. The ends lost 3 bases at V and 11 bases at J; junction bases unmatched: 12. Germline assignment: CDR1 SQVTM and CDR2 ANQGSEA. The CDR3 spells CSVDINRGRDAFF. CDR3 DNA sequence: TGCAGCGTTGATATTAACAGGGGAAGGGACGCTTTCTTT. The full variable domain, its missing parts supplied by reference TRBV29-1 and TRBJ1-1, is SAVISQKPSRDICQRGTSLTIQCQVDSQVTMMFWYRQQPGQSLTLIATANQGSEATYESGFVIDKFPISRPNLTFSTLTVSNMSPEDSSIYLCSVDINRGRDAFFGQGTRLTVV.

A few counts support this clone. This chain connects TRBV5-4 to TRBJ2-3; D is possibly TRBD1 (5 bases). The CDR3 has 15 amino acids. Germline V lookup: CDR1 SGHNT, CDR2 YYREEE (reference sequence). Trimming shortened V by 0 bases and J by 0 bases, and 8 bases separated the two germline ends. This CDR3 reads CASSLGGASTDTQYF. CDR3 bases: TGTGCCAGCAGCTTGGGGGGCGCTAGCACAGATACGCAGTATTTT. The full variable domain, with the rest looked up from reference TRBV5-4 and TRBJ2-3, is ETGVTQSPTHLIKTRGQQVTLRCSSQSGHNTVSWYQQALGQGPQFIFQYYREEENGRGNFPPRFSGLQFPNYSSELNVNALELDDSALYLCASSLGGASTDTQYFGPGTRLTVL.

This clone was seen a handful of times. This chain uses TRBV30 with TRBJ2-7, with a tentative D call TRBD2 (6 bases). The CDR3 loop spans 12 amino acids. Germline V gives CDR1 GTSNPN, CDR2 SVGIG (reference sequence). Trimming took 6 bases from V and 2 from J, leaving 11 bases between them. CDR3 coding DNA: TGTGCCTGCAAGGAGGGCCCCTACGAGCAGTACTTC. Protein sequence: CACKEGPYEQYF. The full variable domain, with the rest looked up from reference TRBV30 and TRBJ2-7, is SQTIHQWPATLVQPVGSPLSLECTVEGTSNPNLYWYRQAAGRGLQLLFYSVGIGQISSEVPQNLSASRPQDRQFILSSKKLLLSDSGFYLCACKEGPYEQYFGPGTRLTVT.

For the CDR3, the DNA is TGTGCCAGCAATTGGGACAGGCTAAGGCAGCCCCAGCATTTT. Its protein product is CASNWDRLRQPQHF. This chain connects TRBV2 to TRBJ1-5, with TRBD1 matching over 8 bases. The CDR3 consists of 14 residues. V trimming: 7 bases; J trimming: 7 bases; junction bases outside the gene matches: 9. Germline V gene data show CDR1 as SNHLY and CDR2 as FYNNEI.

The V call is TRBV28, the J call TRBJ1-2; D possibly corresponds to TRBD1 (6 bases). The V and J ends lost 6 bases and 5 bases respectively, with 13 bases between them. Germline assignment: CDR1 MDHEN and CDR2 SYDVKM. This CDR3 comprises 13 residues. CDR3 DNA: TGTGCCAGCAGGACCGGGACACCTTATGGCTACACCTTC. It translates to CASRTGTPYGYTF.

This clone was observed a few times. This chain joins TRBV29-1 and TRBJ2-7; D may match TRBD1 or TRBD2 (6 bases each). Germline lookup yields CDR1 SQVTM and CDR2 ANQGSEA. V was pared by 4 bases and J by 7 bases, with 20 bases between. This CDR3 has 14 amino acids. Here the CDR3 reads CSVAIQQGGGEQYF. CDR3 nucleotides: TGCAGCGTTGCCATACAACAGGGAGGTGGAGAGCAGTACTTC.

This clone has a handful of counts. The rearrangement uses TRBV5-1 and TRBJ1-1; the D gene is possibly TRBD1 (5 bases). The CDR3 is 14 amino acids. The V and J ends lost 4 bases and 5 bases respectively, with 15 bases between them. CDR1 is SGHRS, CDR2 YFSETQ, per germline. The CDR3 DNA reads TGCGCCAGCAGCGTCGGGACCTCTCGGACTGAAGCTTTCTTT. Translation gives CASSVGTSRTEAFF. Together with reference TRBV5-1 and TRBJ1-1, the CDR3 gives the full variable domain: KAGVTQTPRYLIKTRGQQVTLSCSPISGHRSVSWYQQTPGQGLQFLFEYFSETQRNKGNFPGRFSGRQFSNSRSEMNVSTLELGDSALYLCASSVGTSRTEAFFGQGTRLTVV.

This clone has a handful of counts. The rearrangement links TRBV7-6 to TRBJ2-2; D call uncertain. CDR3 length equals 15 residues. V lost 1 base, J lost 4 bases, and 10 bases lay in between. CDR1 and CDR2 (germline): SGHVS, FNYEAQ. CDR3 region: CASSLEGSSTGELFF. The CDR3, as DNA: TGTGCCAGCAGCTTAGAAGGGTCGAGCACCGGGGAGCTGTTTTTT.

This chain links TRBV7-9 with TRBJ2-7; 7 nucleotides agree with TRBD2. The CDR3 has 15 amino acids. Germline V gene data show CDR1 as SEHNR and CDR2 as FQNEAQ (reference sequence). V shed 4 bases, J shed 5 bases, and the junction held 11 bases outside the gene matches. In DNA, the CDR3 is TGTGCCAGCAGCTCCCGGGGCGGGGGAAAGCACGAGCAGTACTTC. This encodes CASSSRGGGKHEQYF.

The CDR3, as DNA: TGCAGTGCTAGTTTTAATGAAGCTTTCTTT. The encoded protein is CSASFNEAFF. J is TRBJ1-1 and V is TRBV20-1; no definite D call. The CDR3 sequence is 10 residues long. The V end lost 3 bases, the J end lost 7 bases, and 6 bases lay between the germline ends. The germline V gene has CDR1 DFQATT and CDR2 SNEGSKA (reference sequence).

V is TRBV4-3 and J is TRBJ2-1, with 7 bases that match TRBD2. CDR1 LGHNA and CDR2 YSLEER come from the germline V gene. This CDR3 region has 17 residues. After removal of 0 bases from V and 0 bases from J, the junction contained 5 bases not matched to a gene. The CDR3: CASSQDRRGNSYNEQFF. As DNA, the CDR3 is TGCGCCAGCAGCCAAGATAGGCGGGGGAACTCCTACAATGAGCAGTTCTTC.

The genes are TRBV29-1 and TRBJ1-2; the match to TRBD1 covers 7 bases. This CDR3 comprises 13 residues. J lost 2 bases, V lost 7 bases, and 7 bases had no gene match. Per the germline V gene, CDR1 is SQVTM and CDR2 is ANQGSEA. The chain's CDR3 is CSARDRLNYGYTF. For the CDR3, the DNA is TGCAGCGCCCGGGACAGACTAAACTATGGCTACACCTTC.

V gene TRBV5-1 combines with J gene TRBJ2-1; D might be TRBD1 (6 bases). CDR1 and CDR2 from the germline V gene are SGHRS and YFSETQ. Trimming cost V 4 bases and J 5 bases, with 16 bases left between them. The CDR3 totals 15 residues. The CDR3 DNA is TGCGCCAGCAGCCACCGGGACAAGCTAAACAATGAGCAGTTCTTC. Amino acid sequence: CASSHRDKLNNEQFF.

This clone was detected only a few times. The V and J genes are TRBV5-6 and TRBJ2-7; weak D call: TRBD1 (6 bases). This CDR3 spans 15 amino acids. The V and J ends lost 4 bases and 7 bases respectively, with 21 bases between them. Germline values: CDR1 SGHDT, CDR2 YYEEEE. The CDR3 sequence is CASSASLTGRGEQYF. As DNA, the CDR3 is TGTGCCAGCAGCGCGTCTTTGACAGGCCGGGGAGAGCAGTACTTC. Full variable domain (outside the CDR3, taken from reference TRBV5-6 and TRBJ2-7): DAGVTQSPTHLIKTRGQQVTLRCSPKSGHDTVSWYQQALGQGPQFIFQYYEEEERQRGNFPDRFSGHQFPNYSSELNVNALLLGDSALYLCASSASLTGRGEQYFGPGTRLTVT.

Comment on this clone: Additional DNA sequences in this sample encode the identical CDR3. The V gene is TRBV7-2, the J gene TRBJ1-3, with D unclear. V was trimmed by 5 bases and J by 2 bases, leaving 4 bases between them. This CDR3 spans 12 amino acids. CDR1 SGHTA and CDR2 FQGNSA come from the germline V gene. The CDR3 sequence is CASSPPGNTIYF. The DNA of the CDR3 is TGTGCCAGCAGCCCCCCTGGAAACACCATATATTTT.

This clone was detected only a few times. The chain joins TRBV7-9 to TRBJ2-1; perhaps TRBD2 as D (6 bases). Germline V gives CDR1 SEHNR, CDR2 FQNEAQ (reference sequence). This CDR3 is built from 14 residues. V was shortened by 5 bases and J by 4 bases, with 12 bases between the two germline ends. The CDR3 loop is CASSRGGLYNEQFF. CDR3 in DNA: TGTGCCAGCAGCCGTGGGGGGTTATACAATGAGCAGTTCTTC.

As to this clone: This sample includes further DNA sequences coding for the same CDR3. The rearrangement joins TRBV7-2 to TRBJ1-2; no reliable D call. V lost 1 base and J lost 2, with 8 bases in between. The germline V gene encodes CDR1 SGHTA and CDR2 FQGNSA. CDR3 size: 14 residues. CDR3 residues: CASSLVEGNYGYTF. The CDR3 nucleotides are TGTGCCAGCAGCTTAGTCGAAGGGAACTATGGCTACACCTTC. The variable domain in full, completed from reference TRBV7-2 and TRBJ1-2, reads GAGVSQSPSNKVTEKGKDVELRCDPISGHTALYWYRQSLGQGLEFLIYFQGNSAPDKSGLPSDRFSAERTGGSVSTLTIQRTQQEDSAVYLCASSLVEGNYGYTFGSGTRLTVV.